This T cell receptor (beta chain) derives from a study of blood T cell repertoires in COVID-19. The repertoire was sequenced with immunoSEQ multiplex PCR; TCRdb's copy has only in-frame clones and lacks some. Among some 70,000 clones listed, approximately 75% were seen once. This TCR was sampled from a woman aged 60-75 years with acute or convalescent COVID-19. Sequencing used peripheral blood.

CDR3 residues: CSTGGGETQYF. The CDR3 DNA follows: TGCAGTACCGGCGGGGGGGAGACCCAGTACTTC. J is TRBJ2-5 and V is TRBV20-1, with 8 bases fitting TRBD2. CDR3 length: 11 residues. Per germline, CDR1 DFQATT and CDR2 SNEGSKA (reference sequence). The trim removed 8 bases at V and 5 bases at J, leaving 4 bases unmatched.